Listed below are T cell receptor beta chains from one sample, sequenced in a study of vaccination and CD4 T cells after COVID-19. The antigens for these receptors are not known. One entry per CDR3 protein results from TCRdb running MiXCR on the PCR reads. The repertoire consists of around 17,000 distinct CDR3 sequences, with approximately 54% occurring once and the leading ten covering roughly 10%. The sample comprised CD4+ T cells from blood, cultured in vitro. The source of these receptors is a human donor who had recovered from COVID-19. The CDR3 runs from the conserved cysteine through the conserved F or W. D genes are given only for firm matches. The size entry is marked missing in some rows and otherwise reads once, few, many or a size class.

clone size: -; CDR3 length: 18; D gene: -; V gene: TRBV2; J gene: TRBJ2-6; CDR3 DNA: TGTGCCAGCAGCCGACAGTCAGTGCGGGCCTCTGGGGCCAACGTCCTGACTTTC; CDR3 protein: CASSRQSVRASGANVLTF
clone size: -; CDR3 length: 17; D gene: -; V gene: TRBV6-5; J gene: TRBJ1-6; CDR3 DNA: TGTGCCAGCAGTTACGCGGTAACGGGTTCCTATAATTCACCCCTCCACTTT; CDR3 protein: CASSYAVTGSYNSPLHF
clone size: -; CDR3 length: 16; D gene: TRBD2; V gene: TRBV5-4; J gene: TRBJ2-5; CDR3 DNA: TGTGCCAGCAGCTTCACTAGCGGGAGGGCCTGGGAGACCCAGTACTTC; CDR3 protein: CASSFTSGRAWETQYF
clone size: -; CDR3 length: 15; D gene: TRBD1; V gene: TRBV19; J gene: TRBJ1-5; CDR3 DNA: TGTGCCAGTACCCGGACAGGGGCGAGCAATCAGCCCCAGCATTTT; CDR3 protein: CASTRTGASNQPQHF
clone size: -; CDR3 length: 15; D gene: TRBD1; V gene: TRBV28; J gene: TRBJ1-4; CDR3 DNA: TGTGCCAGCAGTCGTTGGACAGGCGGGGAGGAAAAACTGTTTTTT; CDR3 protein: CASSRWTGGEEKLFF
clone size: few; CDR3 length: 14; D gene: -; V gene: TRBV2; J gene: TRBJ2-5; CDR3 DNA: TGTGCCACCAGGATGGGACGGCTCCAAGAGACCCAGTACTTC; CDR3 protein: CATRMGRLQETQYF
clone size: -; CDR3 length: 15; D gene: TRBD1; V gene: TRBV7-2; J gene: TRBJ1-2; CDR3 DNA: TGTGCCAGCAGCTCCTGGACAGGAGGTTACTATGGCTACACCTTC; CDR3 protein: CASSSWTGGYYGYTF
clone size: few; CDR3 length: 15; D gene: TRBD1; V gene: TRBV6-5; J gene: TRBJ1-1; CDR3 DNA: TGTGCCAGCAGTTACGCAACCGGGACAGGAACTGAAGCTTTCTTT; CDR3 protein: CASSYATGTGTEAFF
clone size: -; CDR3 length: 13; D gene: -; V gene: TRBV2; J gene: TRBJ1-2; CDR3 DNA: TGTGCCAGCAGATTTACACTTAACTATGGCTACACCTTC; CDR3 protein: CASRFTLNYGYTF
clone size: few; CDR3 length: 14; D gene: -; V gene: TRBV7-9; J gene: TRBJ2-2; CDR3 DNA: TGTGCCAGCAGCTTAGCGGGAGGTGTCGGGGAGCTGTTTTTT; CDR3 protein: CASSLAGGVGELFF
clone size: -; CDR3 length: 11; D gene: -; V gene: TRBV20-1; J gene: TRBJ2-7; CDR3 DNA: TGCAGTGCTAGAGATCAAGGGCCCGAATTCTTC; CDR3 protein: CSARDQGPEFF
clone size: -; CDR3 length: 13; D gene: TRBD1; V gene: TRBV20-1; J gene: TRBJ1-2; CDR3 DNA: TGCAGTGCCAGACAGGGTTTGTCGCCTGGCTACACCTTC; CDR3 protein: CSARQGLSPGYTF
clone size: -; CDR3 length: 15; D gene: -; V gene: TRBV18; J gene: TRBJ2-7; CDR3 DNA: TGTGCCAGCTCACCACCGAGTAAGGGGTACTACGAGCAGTACTTC; CDR3 protein: CASSPPSKGYYEQYF
clone size: -; CDR3 length: 15; D gene: TRBD2; V gene: TRBV7-3; J gene: TRBJ2-2; CDR3 DNA: TGTGCCAGCAGCTTAATGGCTAGCGGAGGCGGGGAGCTGTTTTTT; CDR3 protein: CASSLMASGGGELFF
clone size: few; CDR3 length: 17; D gene: -; V gene: TRBV21-1; J gene: TRBJ2-4; CDR3 DNA: TGTGCCAGCAGCAACTTCGGGCCTAGCGGCGCCAAAAACATTCAGTACTTC; CDR3 protein: CASSNFGPSGAKNIQYF
clone size: -; CDR3 length: 13; D gene: -; V gene: TRBV30; J gene: TRBJ1-2; CDR3 DNA: TGTGCCTGGAAGATACGACCTTTCTATGGCTACACCTTC; CDR3 protein: CAWKIRPFYGYTF
clone size: -; CDR3 length: 16; D gene: -; V gene: TRBV19; J gene: TRBJ2-3; CDR3 DNA: TGTGCCAGTTCCACTGGACCCAACAGGTACACAGATACGCAGTATTTT; CDR3 protein: CASSTGPNRYTDTQYF
clone size: -; CDR3 length: 13; D gene: -; V gene: TRBV24-1; J gene: TRBJ2-1; CDR3 DNA: TGTGCCACCAGTGAGTGGACTGCCAATGAGCAGTTCTTC; CDR3 protein: CATSEWTANEQFF
clone size: -; CDR3 length: 18; D gene: TRBD2; V gene: TRBV7-9; J gene: TRBJ2-3; CDR3 DNA: TGTGCCAGCAGCTTAGCAGGGGCTAGCGGAACTAGCACAGATACGCAGTATTTT; CDR3 protein: CASSLAGASGTSTDTQYF